This T cell receptor (beta chain) was recovered during a study of shared clonotypes between healthy human individuals. Deletions cut 6 bases from V and 0 bases from J, with 5 bases between. From germline, CDR1 is SGHNT and CDR2 YENEEA. This CDR3 has 13 amino acids. Donors were healthy HIV-negative adults without recently reported acute infections or vaccinations. It was at deep level that the assay was run. Several immunoSEQ plates received, in even portions, the genomic DNA of each subset. Produced via immunoSEQ multiplex PCR; TCRdb's table is partial and in-frame only. The table shows 2.3 million or so clones, with just over 90% occurring only once. Study findings and constraints: Across subsets, estimated richness was generally greater for naive than for memory populations.

With regard to this clone: Its matching antigen is unknown.

The material sequenced was naive CD4+ T cells from PBMCs. Subset defined: CD45RA+ positively selected. J is TRBJ2-2 and V is TRBV11-3; no definite D call. This receptor was identified in a man aged 18 to 30 in good health. Some clones in this sample may be carry-over from other donors' samples. CDR3 coding DNA: TGTGCCAGCAGTCGCGCGAACACCGGGGAGCTGTTTTTT. It translates to CASSRANTGELFF.